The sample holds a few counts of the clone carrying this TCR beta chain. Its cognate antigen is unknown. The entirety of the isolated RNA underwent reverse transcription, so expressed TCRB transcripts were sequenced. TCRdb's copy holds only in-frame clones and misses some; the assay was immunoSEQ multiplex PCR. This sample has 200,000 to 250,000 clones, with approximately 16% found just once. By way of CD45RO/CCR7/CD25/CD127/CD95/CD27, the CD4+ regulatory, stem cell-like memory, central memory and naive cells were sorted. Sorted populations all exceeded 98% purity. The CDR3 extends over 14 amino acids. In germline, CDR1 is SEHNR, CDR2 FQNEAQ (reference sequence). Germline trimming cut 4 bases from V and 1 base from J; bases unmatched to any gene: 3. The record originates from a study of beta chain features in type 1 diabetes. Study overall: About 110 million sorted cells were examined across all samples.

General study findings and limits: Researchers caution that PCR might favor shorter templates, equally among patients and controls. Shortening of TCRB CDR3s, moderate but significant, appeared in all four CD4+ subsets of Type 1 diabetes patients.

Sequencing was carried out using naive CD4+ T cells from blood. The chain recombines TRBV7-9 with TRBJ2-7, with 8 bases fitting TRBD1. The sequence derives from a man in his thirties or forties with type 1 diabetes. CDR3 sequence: CASSSTGDSYEQYF. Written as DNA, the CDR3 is TGTGCCAGCAGCTCGACAGGGGATTCCTACGAGCAGTACTTC.